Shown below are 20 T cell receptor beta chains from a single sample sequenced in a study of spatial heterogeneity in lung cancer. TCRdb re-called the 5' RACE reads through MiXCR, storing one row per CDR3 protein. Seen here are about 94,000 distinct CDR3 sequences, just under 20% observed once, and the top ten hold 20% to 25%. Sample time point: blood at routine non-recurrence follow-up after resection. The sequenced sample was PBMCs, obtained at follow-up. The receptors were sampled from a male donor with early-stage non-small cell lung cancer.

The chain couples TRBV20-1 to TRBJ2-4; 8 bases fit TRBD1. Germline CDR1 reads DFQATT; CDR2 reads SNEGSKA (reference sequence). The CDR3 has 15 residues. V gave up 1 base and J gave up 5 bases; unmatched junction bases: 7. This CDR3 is CSARARQGLENIQYF. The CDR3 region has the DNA TGCAGTGCTAGAGCCCGACAGGGGCTTGAAAACATTCAGTACTTC.

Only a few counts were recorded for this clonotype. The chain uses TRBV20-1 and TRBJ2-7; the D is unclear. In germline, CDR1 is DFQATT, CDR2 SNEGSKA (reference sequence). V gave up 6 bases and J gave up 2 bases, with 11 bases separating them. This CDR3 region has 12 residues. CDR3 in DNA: TGCAGTGCCGAACATGGAACCTACGAGCAGTACTTC. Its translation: CSAEHGTYEQYF.

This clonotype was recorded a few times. CDR3 sequence (DNA): TGTGCCAGCAGCCTTACCCCGAGCTCTGGAAACACCATATATTTT. Translated: CASSLTPSSGNTIYF. This chain uses TRBV9 with TRBJ1-3; D is undetermined. The V end was cut by 4 bases, the J end by 0 bases, with 11 bases between. Looked up from germline, CDR1 is SGDLS and CDR2 is YYNGEE. CDR3 length: 15 amino acids.

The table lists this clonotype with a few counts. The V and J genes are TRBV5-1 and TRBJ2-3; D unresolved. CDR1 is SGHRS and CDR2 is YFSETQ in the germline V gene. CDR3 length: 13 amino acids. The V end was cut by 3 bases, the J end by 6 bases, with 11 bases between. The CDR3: CASSSGSGDTQYF. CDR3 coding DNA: TGCGCCAGCAGCTCCGGGTCCGGTGATACGCAGTATTTT.

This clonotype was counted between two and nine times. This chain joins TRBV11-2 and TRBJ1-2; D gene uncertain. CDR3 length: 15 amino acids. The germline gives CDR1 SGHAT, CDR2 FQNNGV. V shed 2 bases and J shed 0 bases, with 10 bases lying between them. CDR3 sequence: CASSLTEIANYGYTF. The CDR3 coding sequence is TGTGCCAGCAGCTTAACCGAGATCGCTAACTATGGCTACACCTTC.

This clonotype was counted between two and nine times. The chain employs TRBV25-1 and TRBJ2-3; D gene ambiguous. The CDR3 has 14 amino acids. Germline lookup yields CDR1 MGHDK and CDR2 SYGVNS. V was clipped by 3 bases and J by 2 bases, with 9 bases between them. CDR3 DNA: TGTGCCAGCAGTGACCCAAAGATCACAGATACGCAGTATTTT. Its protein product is CASSDPKITDTQYF.

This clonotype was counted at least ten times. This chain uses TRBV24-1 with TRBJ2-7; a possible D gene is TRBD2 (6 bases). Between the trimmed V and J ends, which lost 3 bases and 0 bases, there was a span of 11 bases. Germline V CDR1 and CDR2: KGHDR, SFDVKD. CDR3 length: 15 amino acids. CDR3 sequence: CATSDKGTASYEQYF. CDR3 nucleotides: TGTGCCACCAGTGATAAAGGGACTGCCTCCTACGAGCAGTACTTC.

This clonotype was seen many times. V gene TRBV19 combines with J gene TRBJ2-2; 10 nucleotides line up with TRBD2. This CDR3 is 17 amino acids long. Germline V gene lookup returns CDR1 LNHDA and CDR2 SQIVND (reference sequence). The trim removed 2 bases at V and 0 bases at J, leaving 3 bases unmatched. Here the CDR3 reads CASSIRLAGANTGELFF. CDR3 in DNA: TGTGCCAGTAGTATACGGCTAGCGGGAGCGAACACCGGGGAGCTGTTTTTT.

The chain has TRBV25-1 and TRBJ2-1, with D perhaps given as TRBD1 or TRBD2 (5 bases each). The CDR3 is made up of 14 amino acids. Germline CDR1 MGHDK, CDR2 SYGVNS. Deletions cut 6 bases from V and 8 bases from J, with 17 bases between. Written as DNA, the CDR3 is TGTGCCAGCAGGTGGGCTGGAGTGGGGGATGAGCAGTTCTTC. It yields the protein CASRWAGVGDEQFF.

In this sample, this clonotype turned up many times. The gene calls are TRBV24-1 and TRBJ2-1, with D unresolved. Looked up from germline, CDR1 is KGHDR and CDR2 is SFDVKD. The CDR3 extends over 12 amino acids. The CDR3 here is CLVEGSYNEQFF. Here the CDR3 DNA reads TGTTTGGTGGAAGGGTCCTACAATGAGCAGTTCTTC.

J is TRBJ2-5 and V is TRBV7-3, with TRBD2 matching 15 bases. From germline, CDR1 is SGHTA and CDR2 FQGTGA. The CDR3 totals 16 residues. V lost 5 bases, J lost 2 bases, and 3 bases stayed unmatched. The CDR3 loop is CASSPGLAGGQETQYF. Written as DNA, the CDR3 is TGTGCCAGCAGCCCCGGACTAGCGGGAGGGCAAGAGACCCAGTACTTC.

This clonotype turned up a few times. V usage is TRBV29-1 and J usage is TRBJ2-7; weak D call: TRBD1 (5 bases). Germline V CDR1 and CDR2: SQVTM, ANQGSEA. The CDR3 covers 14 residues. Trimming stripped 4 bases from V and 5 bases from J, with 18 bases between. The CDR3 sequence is CSVGGVGRVDEQYF. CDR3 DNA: TGCAGCGTTGGTGGTGTGGGCAGGGTGGACGAGCAGTACTTC.

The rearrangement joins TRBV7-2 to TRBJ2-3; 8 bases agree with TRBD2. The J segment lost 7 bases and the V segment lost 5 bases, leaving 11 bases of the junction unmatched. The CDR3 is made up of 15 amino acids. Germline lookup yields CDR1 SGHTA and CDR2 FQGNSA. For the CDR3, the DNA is TGTGCCAGCAGCCCCCCGGGGGGGAGGGCAAATACGCAGTATTTT. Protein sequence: CASSPPGGRANTQYF.

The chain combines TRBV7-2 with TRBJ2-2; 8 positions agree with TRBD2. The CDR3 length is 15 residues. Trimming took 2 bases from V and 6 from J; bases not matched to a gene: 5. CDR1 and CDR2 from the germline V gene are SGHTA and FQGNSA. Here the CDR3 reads CASSLLGLAAGELFF. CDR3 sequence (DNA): TGTGCCAGCAGCTTACTCGGACTAGCCGCCGGGGAGCTGTTTTTT.

The CDR3 reads CASSLTADQPQHF. The CDR3 nucleotides are TGCGCCAGCAGCTTAACAGCTGATCAGCCCCAGCATTTT. The chain is built from TRBV5-1 and TRBJ1-5; D is ambiguous. V dropped 2 bases and J dropped 5 bases, with 8 bases sitting between them. This CDR3 region has 13 residues. Germline V lookup: CDR1 SGHRS, CDR2 YFSETQ.

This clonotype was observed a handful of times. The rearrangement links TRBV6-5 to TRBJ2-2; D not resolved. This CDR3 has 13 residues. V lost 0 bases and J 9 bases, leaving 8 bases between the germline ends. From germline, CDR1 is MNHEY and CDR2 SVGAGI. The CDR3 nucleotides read TGTGCCAGCAGTTACTCCTCGGGCAGGGAGCTGTTTTTT. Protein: CASSYSSGRELFF.

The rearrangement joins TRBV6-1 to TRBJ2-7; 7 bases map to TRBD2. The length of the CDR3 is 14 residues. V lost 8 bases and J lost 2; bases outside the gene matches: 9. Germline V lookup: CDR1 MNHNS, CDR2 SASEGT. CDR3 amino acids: CASDASGPTYEQYF. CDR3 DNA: TGTGCCAGCGATGCTAGCGGCCCTACCTACGAGCAGTACTTC.

CDR3 residues: CASTISSGGYYGYTF. CDR3 bases: TGCGCCAGCACCATCTCCTCGGGGGGCTATTATGGCTACACCTTC. J is TRBJ1-2 and V is TRBV5-1, with a tentative D call TRBD1 (6 bases). There are 15 residues in the CDR3. CDR1 SGHRS and CDR2 YFSETQ come from the germline V gene. V was clipped by 6 bases and J by 5 bases, with 20 bases between them. Full variable domain (missing parts from reference TRBV5-1 and TRBJ1-2): KAGVTQTPRYLIKTRGQQVTLSCSPISGHRSVSWYQQTPGQGLQFLFEYFSETQRNKGNFPGRFSGRQFSNSRSEMNVSTLELGDSALYLCASTISSGGYYGYTFGSGTRLTVV.

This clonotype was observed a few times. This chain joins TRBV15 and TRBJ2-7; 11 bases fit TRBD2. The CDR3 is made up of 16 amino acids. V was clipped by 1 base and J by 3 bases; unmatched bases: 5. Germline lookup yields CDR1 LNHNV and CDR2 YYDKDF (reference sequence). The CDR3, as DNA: TGTGCCACCAGCAGAGGGATACTAGCGGGAGACTACGAGCAGTACTTC. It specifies CATSRGILAGDYEQYF. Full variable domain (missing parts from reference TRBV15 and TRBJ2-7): DAMVIQNPRYQVTQFGKPVTLSCSQTLNHNVMYWYQQKSSQAPKLLFHYYDKDFNNEADTPDNFQSRRPNTSFCFLDIRSPGLGDTAMYLCATSRGILAGDYEQYFGPGTRLTVT.

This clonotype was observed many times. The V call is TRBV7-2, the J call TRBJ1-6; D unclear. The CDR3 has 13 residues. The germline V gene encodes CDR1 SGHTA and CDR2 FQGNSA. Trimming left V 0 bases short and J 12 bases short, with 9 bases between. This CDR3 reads CASSLAAGLPLHF. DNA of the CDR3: TGTGCCAGCAGCTTAGCCGCTGGGTTACCCCTCCACTTT.